The 21 T cell receptor beta chains below come from one sample, sequenced in a study of cytomegalovirus exposure and HLA in healthy donors. In the PCR, 60 Vbeta and 13 Jbeta primers were used. Clones were read by immunoSEQ multiplex PCR, and TCRdb kept only the in-frame ones, dropping some. The data contain 150,000 or so clones, 70% to 80% of them singletons. Sequencing input: PBMCs. The receptors shown here come from a man aged 35 to 55 in good health and CMV-seronegative.

J is TRBJ1-1 and V is TRBV5-3, with 8 bases aligning to TRBD1. TRBV5-3 is annotated as an ORF whose role is uncertain. CDR3 length: 15 residues. Germline trimming cut 4 bases from V and 5 bases from J; bases unmatched to any gene: 10. The CDR3 DNA reads as TGTGCCAGAAGCATTCAGGGGGCGACCTCAACTGAAGCTTTCTTT. Translated, it gives CARSIQGATSTEAFF.

The V and J genes are TRBV11-2 and TRBJ2-7; possibly TRBD2 for D (5 bases). The germline V and J ends were trimmed by 3 bases and 7 bases, with 13 bases remaining between them. The germline CDR1 and CDR2 sequences are SGHAT and FQNNGV. This CDR3 spans 13 amino acids. The CDR3 bases are TGTGCCAGCAGCTTTTCAGATCGGGGTGAGCAGTACTTC. Translated, it gives CASSFSDRGEQYF.

This clone has only one observation. This rearrangement joins TRBV9 to TRBJ2-7; D is uncertain. With 0 bases removed from V and 7 bases from J, the gap between germline ends came to 8 bases. The CDR3 contains 12 residues. The V gene's germline CDR1 is SGDLS and CDR2 YYNGEE. The CDR3 loop reads CASSVGHGEQYF. For the CDR3, the DNA is TGTGCCAGCAGCGTAGGACACGGAGAGCAGTACTTC.

The chain uses TRBV10-3 and TRBJ2-1, with D possibly being TRBD2 (5 bases). This CDR3 contains 13 residues. Trimming took off 4 bases at V and 8 bases at J, with 12 bases between the two ends. From germline, CDR1 is ENHRY and CDR2 SYGVKD. This CDR3 reads CAISATDFHEQFF. Here the CDR3 DNA reads TGTGCCATCAGTGCGACGGACTTTCATGAGCAGTTCTTC.

V is TRBV9 and J is TRBJ1-1; 11 nucleotides line up with TRBD1. Germline V CDR1 and CDR2: SGDLS, YYNGEE. With V trimmed by 4 bases and J by 1 base, 6 bases remained unmatched. This CDR3 spans 16 amino acids. DNA for the CDR3: TGTGCCAGCAGCATCGGGACAGGGGGGACGAACACTGAAGCTTTCTTT. It translates to CASSIGTGGTNTEAFF. The full variable domain, in which reference TRBV9 and TRBJ1-1 provide the parts outside the CDR3, is DSGVTQTPKHLITATGQRVTLRCSPRSGDLSVYWYQQSLDQGLQFLIQYYNGEERAKGNILERFSAQQFPDLHSELNLSSLELGDSALYFCASSIGTGGTNTEAFFGQGTRLTVV.

The gene calls are TRBV9 and TRBJ2-1; 11 bases align to TRBD2. V was clipped by 5 bases and J by 2 bases; unmatched bases: 3. CDR3 length: 15 amino acids. CDR1 and CDR2 (germline): SGDLS, YYNGEE. CDR3 nucleotides: TGTGCCAGCAGGGGGACTAGCGGAACCTACAATGAGCAGTTCTTC. Translated: CASRGTSGTYNEQFF.

Concerning this clone: The sample contains more than one DNA sequence encoding this CDR3. V usage is TRBV5-1 and J usage is TRBJ1-5; no firm D call. Trimming pared 0 bases from V and 4 bases from J, leaving 5 bases between. The CDR3 extends over 13 amino acids. Germline lookup yields CDR1 SGHRS and CDR2 YFSETQ. CDR3: CASSLDTNQPQHF. CDR3 nucleotide sequence: TGCGCCAGCAGCTTGGATACTAATCAGCCCCAGCATTTT.

The V call is TRBV27, the J call TRBJ1-3, with D hard to call. The germline V gene encodes CDR1 MNHEY and CDR2 SMNVEV (reference sequence). The CDR3 spans 15 residues. V was cut by 6 bases and J by 0 bases, with 12 bases left in between. CDR3 in amino acids: CASRPGGSSGNTIYF. CDR3 sequence (DNA): TGTGCCAGCAGGCCCGGTGGGAGCTCTGGAAACACCATATATTTT.

A few counts support this clone. CDR3 in amino acids: CASSYSRSGRPQYF. CDR3 sequence (DNA): TGTGCCAGCAGTTACTCGAGGAGCGGGAGACCCCAGTACTTC. This chain joins TRBV6-5 and TRBJ2-5, with 8 nucleotides matching TRBD2. This CDR3 is 14 amino acids long. The J segment lost 9 bases and the V segment lost 0 bases, leaving 6 bases of the junction unmatched. Germline values: CDR1 MNHEY, CDR2 SVGAGI.

On this clone itself: One end of the junction fails to match germline, which may point to a read error. This rearrangement joins TRBV6-1 to TRBJ2-4; D is perhaps TRBD2 (5 bases). This CDR3 contains 19 residues. CDR1 MNHNS and CDR2 SASEGT come from the germline V gene. The CDR3, as DNA: TGTGCCAGCAGTGAATATTTGGCTCAGGTTCATCTAGCCAAAAACAGTCAGTACTTC. It codes for CASSEYLAQVHLAKNSQYF.

The rearrangement uses TRBV5-1 and TRBJ2-7; possibly TRBD2 for D (6 bases). The CDR3 runs to 13 residues. V was cut by 4 bases and J by 5 bases, with 13 bases left in between. Per the germline V gene, CDR1 is SGHRS and CDR2 is YFSETQ. The CDR3, as DNA: TGCGCCAGCAGCCTCCCTGGAGGGGACGAGCAGTACTTC. Amino acids: CASSLPGGDEQYF.

This chain joins TRBV30 and TRBJ1-6; D is perhaps TRBD1 (5 bases). Germline V gene lookup returns CDR1 GTSNPN and CDR2 SVGIG (reference sequence). This CDR3 has 14 residues. V was pared by 7 bases and J by 8 bases, with 18 bases between. In DNA form, the CDR3 reads TGTGCCTACAATCCGGGGACTAATGATTCACCCCTCCACTTT. Amino acid sequence: CAYNPGTNDSPLHF.

The rearrangement joins TRBV28 to TRBJ2-5; 14 bases are a match to TRBD2. Germline CDR1 reads MDHEN; CDR2 reads SYDVKM. The CDR3 has 19 amino acids. V trimming: 4 bases; J trimming: 5 bases; junction bases outside the gene matches: 15. The CDR3 region has the DNA TGTGCCAGCAGTTCCCCGGGACTAGCGGGAGTCGGGTTCGGGGAGACCCAGTACTTC. Its translation is CASSSPGLAGVGFGETQYF.

The chain uses TRBV9 and TRBJ2-5, with TRBD2 identical over 8 bases. The V gene's germline CDR1 is SGDLS and CDR2 YYNGEE. The CDR3 covers 16 residues. V shed 3 bases, J shed 3 bases, and the junction held 10 bases outside the gene matches. The DNA of the CDR3 is TGTGCCAGCAGCGAGCCCCAAGCAGCGGGAGAAGAGACCCAGTACTTC. As protein: CASSEPQAAGEETQYF.

This chain connects TRBV28 to TRBJ2-7, with 10 bases lining up with TRBD1. V trimming: 5 bases; J trimming: 6 bases; junction bases outside the gene matches: 13. Germline V lookup: CDR1 MDHEN, CDR2 SYDVKM. This CDR3 comprises 16 residues. The CDR3 nucleotides are TGTGCCAGCAGTGGTGCCCTCCGGACAGGGGGAGGCGAGCAGTACTTC. Translated, it gives CASSGALRTGGGEQYF. The variable domain in full, completed from reference TRBV28 and TRBJ2-7, reads DVKVTQSSRYLVKRTGEKVFLECVQDMDHENMFWYRQDPGLGLRLIYFSYDVKMKEKGDIPEGYSVSREKKERFSLILESASTNQTSMYLCASSGALRTGGGEQYFGPGTRLTVT.

This sequence joins TRBV6-5 and TRBJ1-1; maybe TRBD1 (6 bases). The CDR3 is 15 residues long. Germline CDR1 is MNHEY and CDR2 is SVGAGI. Trimming shortened V by 5 bases and J by 10 bases, and 23 bases separated the two germline ends. This CDR3 is CASSPGGATRPGAFF. The DNA for the CDR3 is TGTGCCAGCAGTCCGGGGGGGGCCACCCGACCGGGAGCTTTCTTT.

This rearrangement joins TRBV4-1 to TRBJ2-3; D ambiguous. Germline V gives CDR1 MGHRA, CDR2 YSYEKL. Trimming took off 2 bases at V and 1 base at J, with 7 bases between the two ends. This CDR3 is 14 amino acids long. As DNA, the CDR3 is TGCGCCAGCAGCCAACAGACTGGCACAGATACGCAGTATTTT. Its protein product is CASSQQTGTDTQYF.

V usage is TRBV19 and J usage is TRBJ1-5; D is undetermined. This CDR3 region has 15 residues. Trimming cost V 6 bases and J 7 bases, with 19 bases left between them. CDR1 LNHDA and CDR2 SQIVND come from the germline V gene (reference sequence). As DNA, the CDR3 is TGTGCCAGTAGCCAGCAGTCGGGGTTGAACCAGCCCCAGCATTTT. Encoded protein: CASSQQSGLNQPQHF.

This chain uses TRBV19 with TRBJ2-1, with 13 bases that match TRBD2. Trimming removed 0 bases from V and 8 bases from J; junction bases left unmatched: 10. CDR3 length: 18 residues. CDR1 is LNHDA and CDR2 is SQIVND in the germline V gene (reference sequence). The CDR3 spells CASSIEGLAGAHGDEQFF. CDR3 sequence (DNA): TGTGCCAGTAGTATAGAAGGACTAGCGGGGGCCCATGGGGATGAGCAGTTCTTC.

The chain is built from TRBV30 and TRBJ2-6; TRBD1 is a possible D gene (6 bases). This CDR3 is 18 amino acids long. V shed 0 bases and J shed 1 base, with 16 bases lying between them. The germline gives CDR1 GTSNPN, CDR2 SVGIG (reference sequence). The CDR3 protein is CAWSVVAGAYSGANVLTF. CDR3 DNA: TGTGCCTGGAGTGTGGTGGCAGGGGCCTATTCTGGGGCCAACGTCCTGACTTTC.

The genes are TRBV27 and TRBJ2-1, with 9 nucleotides matching TRBD2. CDR1 MNHEY and CDR2 SMNVEV come from the germline V gene (reference sequence). This CDR3 region has 15 residues. The ends lost 5 bases at V and 5 bases at J; junction bases unmatched: 7. CDR3 in DNA: TGTGCCAGCAGTCGACCGGGACTAGCTCACAATGAGCAGTTCTTC. As protein: CASSRPGLAHNEQFF.